These T cell receptor beta chains were read from a single sample in a study of T-cell reconstitution after alpha-beta-depleted transplantation in children. Each CDR3 protein gets one entry after TCRdb re-called the PCR reads with MiXCR. The data contain 530,000 or so distinct CDR3 sequences, over 25% of them singletons. The sequences come from PBMCs, collected before TCRalphabeta/CD19-depleted stem cell transplant. These receptors were collected from a boy less than two years old with Wiskott-Aldrich syndrome, due to receive a stem cell transplant. Each CDR3 is given with its conserved first and last residue. The D gene is left open where the match is weak. The size field is filled for only some rows; it gives once, few, many or a size class.

j_call: TRBJ2-5
d_call: TRBD1
clone_size: few
v_call: TRBV15
cdr3_aa: CATSRDPGTAETQYF
cdr3_nt: TGTGCCACCAGCAGAGATCCTGGGACAGCAGAGACCCAGTACTTC

j_call: TRBJ2-1
d_call: TRBD2
clone_size: .
v_call: TRBV5-5
cdr3_aa: CASSLADRLAGAYNEQFF
cdr3_nt: TGTGCCAGCAGCTTGGCGGATCGACTAGCGGGAGCCTACAATGAGCAGTTCTTC

j_call: TRBJ2-3
d_call: TRBD2
clone_size: .
v_call: TRBV20-1
cdr3_aa: CSAPGGLATDTQYF
cdr3_nt: TGCAGTGCCCCGGGGGGGCTAGCGACGGATACGCAGTATTTT

j_call: TRBJ2-2
d_call: TRBD2
clone_size: .
v_call: TRBV6-1
cdr3_aa: CASNLAGGNTGELFF
cdr3_nt: TGTGCCAGCAATCTAGCGGGAGGGAACACCGGGGAGCTGTTTTTT

j_call: TRBJ2-1
d_call: TRBD2
clone_size: few
v_call: TRBV5-1
cdr3_aa: CASSPVAGPTYGEQFF
cdr3_nt: TGCGCCAGCAGCCCGGTAGCGGGCCCCACCTACGGTGAGCAGTTCTTC

j_call: TRBJ2-1
d_call: TRBD2
clone_size: .
v_call: TRBV12-3/TRBV12-4
cdr3_aa: CASSFSGRGSYNEQFF
cdr3_nt: TGTGCCAGCAGTTTTAGCGGGAGAGGTTCCTACAATGAGCAGTTCTTC

j_call: TRBJ1-5
d_call: TRBD1
clone_size: few
v_call: TRBV7-9
cdr3_aa: CASSQDRAGNQPQHF
cdr3_nt: TGTGCCAGCAGCCAAGACAGGGCAGGCAATCAGCCCCAGCATTTT

j_call: TRBJ2-7
d_call: .
clone_size: few
v_call: TRBV5-1
cdr3_aa: CASTLRPGRDEQYF
cdr3_nt: TGCGCCAGCACCCTACGTCCAGGAAGGGACGAGCAGTACTTC

j_call: TRBJ2-1
d_call: TRBD2
clone_size: few
v_call: TRBV9
cdr3_aa: CASSVGGGPLIYNEQFF
cdr3_nt: TGTGCCAGCAGCGTAGGGGGAGGGCCCCTAATCTACAATGAGCAGTTCTTC

j_call: TRBJ2-7
d_call: TRBD1
clone_size: .
v_call: TRBV9
cdr3_aa: CASSVAPDRFSYEQYF
cdr3_nt: TGTGCCAGCAGCGTAGCTCCGGACAGGTTCTCCTACGAGCAGTACTTC

j_call: TRBJ2-7
d_call: .
clone_size: .
v_call: TRBV20-1
cdr3_aa: CSAAEGPSYEQYF
cdr3_nt: TGCAGTGCGGCCGAGGGCCCCTCCTACGAGCAGTACTTC

j_call: TRBJ2-5
d_call: TRBD1
clone_size: once
v_call: TRBV12-3/TRBV12-4
cdr3_aa: CASSQRDRKQETQYF
cdr3_nt: TGTGCCAGCAGCCAAAGGGACAGGAAACAAGAGACCCAGTACTTC

j_call: TRBJ1-1
d_call: TRBD1
clone_size: few
v_call: TRBV3-1
cdr3_aa: CASSRGTGGNWGTEAFF
cdr3_nt: TGTGCCAGCAGCCGCGGGACAGGGGGCAACTGGGGAACTGAAGCTTTCTTT

j_call: TRBJ2-7
d_call: .
clone_size: .
v_call: TRBV20-1
cdr3_aa: CSASFRGRRDEQYF
cdr3_nt: TGCAGTGCTAGTTTTCGAGGGAGAAGGGACGAGCAGTACTTC

j_call: TRBJ1-2
d_call: TRBD1
clone_size: .
v_call: TRBV4-2
cdr3_aa: CASSQKRTGGNGYTF
cdr3_nt: TGTGCCAGCAGCCAGAAAAGGACAGGGGGTAATGGCTACACCTTC

j_call: TRBJ2-5
d_call: TRBD1
clone_size: .
v_call: TRBV5-1
cdr3_aa: CASSPRQGAQETQYF
cdr3_nt: TGCGCCAGCAGCCCTAGACAGGGGGCTCAAGAGACCCAGTACTTC

j_call: TRBJ2-7
d_call: .
clone_size: few
v_call: TRBV6-1
cdr3_aa: CASSEYGSYEQYF
cdr3_nt: TGTGCCAGCAGTGAATACGGGAGCTACGAGCAGTACTTC

j_call: TRBJ2-1
d_call: .
clone_size: .
v_call: TRBV5-1
cdr3_aa: CASSFSSLEDEQFF
cdr3_nt: TGCGCCAGCAGCTTTTCCAGCCTGGAGGATGAGCAGTTCTTC

j_call: TRBJ1-4
d_call: .
clone_size: few
v_call: TRBV14
cdr3_aa: CASSPGGRTREKLFF
cdr3_nt: TGTGCCAGCAGCCCTGGGGGACGGACGAGGGAAAAACTGTTTTTT

j_call: TRBJ1-5
d_call: .
clone_size: few
v_call: TRBV12-3/TRBV12-4
cdr3_aa: CASSPGAFNQPQHF
cdr3_nt: TGTGCCAGCAGTCCTGGGGCGTTCAATCAGCCCCAGCATTTT

j_call: TRBJ2-3
d_call: TRBD1
clone_size: few
v_call: TRBV27
cdr3_aa: CASNNRRTGFLTDTQYF
cdr3_nt: TGTGCCAGCAATAACCGGAGGACAGGGTTCCTCACAGATACGCAGTATTTT

j_call: TRBJ2-7
d_call: TRBD2
clone_size: .
v_call: TRBV12-3/TRBV12-4
cdr3_aa: CASSRLAGSGEQYF
cdr3_nt: TGTGCCAGCAGCCGACTAGCAGGTTCTGGAGAGCAGTACTTC

j_call: TRBJ2-7
d_call: .
clone_size: .
v_call: TRBV27
cdr3_aa: CASSPRTSAGSSYEQYF
cdr3_nt: TGTGCCAGCAGTCCGAGGACTTCAGCGGGCAGCTCCTACGAGCAGTACTTC

j_call: TRBJ1-5
d_call: .
clone_size: .
v_call: TRBV4-2
cdr3_aa: CASSQETYGSDRRSNQPQHF
cdr3_nt: TGTGCCAGCAGCCAAGAAACTTATGGCAGCGACCGTAGGAGCAATCAGCCCCAGCATTTT

j_call: TRBJ2-1
d_call: .
clone_size: .
v_call: TRBV19
cdr3_aa: CASSIGSGNLLNEQFF
cdr3_nt: TGTGCCAGTAGTATAGGGAGCGGCAACTTACTCAATGAGCAGTTCTTC

j_call: TRBJ2-4
d_call: .
clone_size: .
v_call: TRBV28
cdr3_aa: CASSFPSSPPNIQYF
cdr3_nt: TGTGCCAGCAGTTTCCCGTCTAGCCCCCCGAACATTCAGTACTTC

j_call: TRBJ2-1
d_call: TRBD2
clone_size: many
v_call: TRBV5-1
cdr3_aa: CASSLVGGSYNEQFF
cdr3_nt: TGTGCCAGCAGCTTAGTGGGGGGGAGTTACAATGAGCAGTTCTTC

j_call: TRBJ1-5
d_call: .
clone_size: .
v_call: TRBV19
cdr3_aa: CASSIGVYRNQPQHF
cdr3_nt: TGTGCCAGTAGTATAGGGGTTTACCGCAATCAGCCCCAGCATTTT

j_call: TRBJ2-7
d_call: .
clone_size: .
v_call: TRBV5-1
cdr3_aa: CASSLRLATSKVSYEQYF
cdr3_nt: TGCGCCAGCAGCTTGCGCCTAGCCACTAGCAAGGTTTCCTACGAGCAGTACTTC

j_call: TRBJ2-7
d_call: .
clone_size: .
v_call: TRBV20-1
cdr3_aa: CSARSRQPYEQYF
cdr3_nt: TGCAGTGCCCGATCTCGGCAGCCCTACGAGCAGTACTTC

j_call: TRBJ2-3
d_call: .
clone_size: .
v_call: TRBV12-3/TRBV12-4
cdr3_aa: CASSTQDTQYF
cdr3_nt: TGTGCCAGCAGTACTCAAGATACGCAGTATTTT

j_call: TRBJ2-7
d_call: .
clone_size: .
v_call: TRBV5-1
cdr3_aa: CASSRFGRTYEQYF
cdr3_nt: TGCGCCAGTTCCCGATTTGGCCGAACCTACGAGCAGTACTTC

j_call: TRBJ1-2
d_call: TRBD1
clone_size: .
v_call: TRBV20-1
cdr3_aa: CSARADRGREYTF
cdr3_nt: TGCAGTGCTAGAGCCGACAGGGGGCGCGAATACACCTTC

j_call: TRBJ1-4
d_call: TRBD1
clone_size: few
v_call: TRBV5-1
cdr3_aa: CASTRGLNEKLFF
cdr3_nt: TGCGCCAGCACCAGGGGGCTTAATGAAAAACTGTTTTTT

j_call: TRBJ2-1
d_call: .
clone_size: .
v_call: TRBV11-2
cdr3_aa: CASRGETSFQVGRNEQFF
cdr3_nt: TGTGCCAGCAGGGGGGAAACCTCCTTTCAAGTGGGAAGGAATGAGCAGTTCTTC

j_call: TRBJ1-1
d_call: TRBD1
clone_size: few
v_call: TRBV5-1
cdr3_aa: CASSFRQGKNTEAFF
cdr3_nt: TGCGCCAGCAGCTTTAGACAGGGAAAGAACACTGAAGCTTTCTTT

j_call: TRBJ2-1
d_call: TRBD2
clone_size: .
v_call: TRBV5-1
cdr3_aa: CASSLATGGPGHEQFF
cdr3_nt: TGCGCCAGCAGCTTGGCAACGGGAGGGCCGGGGCATGAGCAGTTCTTC

j_call: TRBJ2-3
d_call: TRBD2
clone_size: .
v_call: TRBV20-1
cdr3_aa: CSATSGSRWYF
cdr3_nt: TGCAGTGCTACTAGCGGGAGCCGCTGGTATTTT

j_call: TRBJ2-1
d_call: TRBD1
clone_size: few
v_call: TRBV20-1
cdr3_aa: CSASRDSLYNEQFF
cdr3_nt: TGCAGTGCTAGCCGGGACAGCCTATACAATGAGCAGTTCTTC

j_call: TRBJ2-7
d_call: TRBD2
clone_size: few
v_call: TRBV27
cdr3_aa: CASSFHGRDYEQYF
cdr3_nt: TGTGCCAGCAGTTTTCACGGGAGGGACTACGAGCAGTACTTC

j_call: TRBJ1-1
d_call: .
clone_size: few
v_call: TRBV5-1
cdr3_aa: CASSLSGWGFTEAFF
cdr3_nt: TGCGCCAGCAGCCTCTCGGGTTGGGGATTCACTGAAGCTTTCTTT

j_call: TRBJ2-3
d_call: TRBD1
clone_size: .
v_call: TRBV5-1
cdr3_aa: CASSLGDRDPDTQYF
cdr3_nt: TGCGCCAGCAGCTTGGGGGACAGGGACCCAGATACGCAGTATTTT